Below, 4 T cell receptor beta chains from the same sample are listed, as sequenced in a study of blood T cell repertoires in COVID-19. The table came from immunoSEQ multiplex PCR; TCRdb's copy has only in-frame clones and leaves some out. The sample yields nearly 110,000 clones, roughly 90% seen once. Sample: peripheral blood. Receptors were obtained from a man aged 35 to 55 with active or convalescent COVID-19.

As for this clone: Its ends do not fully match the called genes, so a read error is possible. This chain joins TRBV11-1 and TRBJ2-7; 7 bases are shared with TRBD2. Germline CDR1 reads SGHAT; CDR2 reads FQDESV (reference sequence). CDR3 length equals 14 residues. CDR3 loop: CASSPAGNSHEQYF. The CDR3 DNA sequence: TGTGCCAGCAGCCCAGCGGGAAACTCCCACGAGCAGTACTTC.

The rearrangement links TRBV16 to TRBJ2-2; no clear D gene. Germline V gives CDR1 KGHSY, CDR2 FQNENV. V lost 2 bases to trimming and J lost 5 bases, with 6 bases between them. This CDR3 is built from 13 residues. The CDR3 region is CASSQRVTGELFF. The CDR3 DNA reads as TGTGCCAGCAGCCAACGCGTTACCGGGGAGCTGTTTTTT.

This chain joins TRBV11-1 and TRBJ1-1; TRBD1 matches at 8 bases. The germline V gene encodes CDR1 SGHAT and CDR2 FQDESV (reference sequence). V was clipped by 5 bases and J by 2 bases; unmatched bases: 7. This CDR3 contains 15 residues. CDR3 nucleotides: TGTGCCAGCAGCGTTCCGGACAGGGCTAACACTGAAGCTTTCTTT. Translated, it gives CASSVPDRANTEAFF.

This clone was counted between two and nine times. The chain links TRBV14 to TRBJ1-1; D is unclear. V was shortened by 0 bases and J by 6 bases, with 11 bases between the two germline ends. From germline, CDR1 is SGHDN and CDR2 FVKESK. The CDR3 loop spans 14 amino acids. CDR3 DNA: TGTGCCAGCAGCCAAGATACCGGGGTGTCTGAAGCTTTCTTT. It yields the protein CASSQDTGVSEAFF.